Shown below are 5 T cell receptor beta chains from a single sample sequenced in a study of control samples from healthy donors and cancer patients. Some clones are missing from TCRdb's copy, which holds only in-frame ones; the method was immunoSEQ multiplex PCR. The data contain about 180,000 clones, around 91% of them singletons. The material sequenced was blood. These receptors were collected from a woman aged 50 to 60 in good health.

V is TRBV9 and J is TRBJ2-1; unclear D gene. The CDR3 length is 13 residues. The germline CDR1 and CDR2 sequences are SGDLS and YYNGEE. The V and J ends lost 0 bases and 2 bases respectively, with 3 bases between them. For the CDR3, the DNA is TGTGCCAGCAGCGTAGCGCCCTACAATGAGCAGTTCTTC. Residues: CASSVAPYNEQFF.

Note on this clone: At the DNA level, this CDR3 is encoded by other sequences in the same sample as well. The chain couples TRBV5-4 to TRBJ1-2; D is possibly TRBD1 (6 bases). The V gene's germline CDR1 is SGHNT and CDR2 YYREEE (reference sequence). The CDR3 is made up of 14 amino acids. Trimming removed 4 bases at V and 4 bases at J, with 14 bases between. CDR3 residues: CASSPTGSGYGYTF. CDR3 sequence (DNA): TGTGCCAGCAGCCCCACAGGGTCAGGCTATGGCTACACCTTC.

As for this clone: Sequence at one end of the junction differs from germline and may be a read error. CDR3 in DNA: TGCAGTGCTAGAGATCAGAGGATAGACTTC. Amino acid sequence: CSARDQRIDF. The chain links TRBV20-1 to TRBJ2-5; D not resolved. The CDR3 contains 10 residues. CDR1 and CDR2 from the germline V gene are DFQATT and SNEGSKA (reference sequence).

The chain recombines TRBV12-3 or TRBV12-4 with TRBJ2-3; D remains unclear. The CDR3 is 13 amino acids. Trimming stripped 2 bases from V and 4 bases from J, with 7 bases between. The CDR3 coding sequence is TGTGCCAGCAGTTTAAGGAGTGCAGATACGCAGTATTTT. It encodes CASSLRSADTQYF.

The chain has TRBV29-1 and TRBJ2-3; possible D gene TRBD2, 6 bases. V dropped 7 bases and J dropped 0 bases, with 20 bases sitting between them. The CDR3 has 16 amino acids. Germline V CDR1 and CDR2: SQVTM, ANQGSEA. CDR3 sequence: CSAKGDSMGSTDTQYF. The CDR3 DNA reads as TGCAGCGCCAAAGGGGACTCAATGGGAAGCACAGATACGCAGTATTTT.